This record covers a single TCR beta chain. Its matching antigen is unknown. Repertoires were generated with immunoSEQ multiplex PCR, while TCRdb's copy carries only in-frame clones and drops some. Among hundreds of thousands of clones listed, around 72% were seen once. This sample was included in a study of shared clonotypes between healthy human individuals. Study context: With ages of 18 to 49, the donors were a couple of women and a few men. Study outcomes and limitations: Across a few donors, naive CD4 shared 5% to 5.5%, naive CD8 3.5% to 4%, memory CD4 roughly 2.4%, memory CD8 0.4%.

The CDR3 covers 15 residues. The germline V gene encodes CDR1 KGHSH and CDR2 LQKENI. Trimming removed 2 bases at V and 4 bases at J, with 12 bases between. This clonotype originated in a woman under 40 in good health. The chain couples TRBV18 to TRBJ1-3; D perhaps matches TRBD1 (6 bases). The specimen was memory CD4+ T cells sorted from blood. Subset of the sample: CD45RA-negative fraction. The CDR3 region is CASSPSGGPGNTIYF. CDR3 bases: TGTGCCAGCTCACCATCCGGGGGGCCCGGAAACACCATATATTTT.